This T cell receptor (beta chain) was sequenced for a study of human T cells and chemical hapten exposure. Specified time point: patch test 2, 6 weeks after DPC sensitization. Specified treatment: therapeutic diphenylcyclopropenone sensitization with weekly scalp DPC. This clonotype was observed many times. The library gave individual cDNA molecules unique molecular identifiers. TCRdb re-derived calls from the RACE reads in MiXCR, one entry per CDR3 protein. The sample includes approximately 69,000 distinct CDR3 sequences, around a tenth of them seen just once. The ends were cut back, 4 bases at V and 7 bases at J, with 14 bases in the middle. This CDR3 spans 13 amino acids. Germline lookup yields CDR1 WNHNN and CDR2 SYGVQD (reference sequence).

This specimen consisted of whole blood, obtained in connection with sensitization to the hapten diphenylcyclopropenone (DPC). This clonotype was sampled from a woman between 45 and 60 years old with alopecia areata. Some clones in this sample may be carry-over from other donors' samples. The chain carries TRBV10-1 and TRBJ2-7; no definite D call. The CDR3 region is CASSVGPAREQYF. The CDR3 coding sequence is TGCGCCAGCAGTGTCGGCCCCGCCCGGGAGCAGTACTTC.